Given below is one T cell receptor (beta chain) in context. The data stem from a study of glioma-infiltrating T cells. Using RNA template, CDR3s of TCR alpha and beta were amplified with iRepertoire arm-PCR. TCRdb fed the multiplex PCR reads into MiXCR, producing one record per CDR3 protein. The data contain some 130,000 distinct CDR3 sequences, about 25% of them singletons. V was pared by 2 bases and J by 5 bases, with 12 bases between. CDR3 size: 14 residues. Germline V gene lookup returns CDR1 MGHRA and CDR2 YSYEKL. V gene TRBV4-1 combines with J gene TRBJ2-5; D uncertain. The sample taken for sequencing was glioma tissue, nonneoplastic brain tissue, or PBMCs (not recorded which). This receptor was identified in a human donor with low-grade glioma or glioblastoma, undergoing nonglioma brain surgery, or in good health (not recorded which). In DNA form, the CDR3 reads TGCGCCAGCAGCCAAACAGATTCTCTGGAGACCCAGTACTTC. Translated: CASSQTDSLETQYF.